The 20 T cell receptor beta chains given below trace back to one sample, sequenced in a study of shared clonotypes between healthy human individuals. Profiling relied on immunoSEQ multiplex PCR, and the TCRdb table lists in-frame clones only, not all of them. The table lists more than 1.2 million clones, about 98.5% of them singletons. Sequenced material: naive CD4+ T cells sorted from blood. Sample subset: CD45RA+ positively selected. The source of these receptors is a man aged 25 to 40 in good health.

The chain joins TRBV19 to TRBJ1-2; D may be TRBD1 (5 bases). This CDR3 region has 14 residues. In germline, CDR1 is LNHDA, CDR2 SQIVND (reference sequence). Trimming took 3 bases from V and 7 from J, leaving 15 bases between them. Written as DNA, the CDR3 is TGTGCCAGTAGTATCGAGCCAGGGTCTCCTGGCTACACCTTC. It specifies CASSIEPGSPGYTF.

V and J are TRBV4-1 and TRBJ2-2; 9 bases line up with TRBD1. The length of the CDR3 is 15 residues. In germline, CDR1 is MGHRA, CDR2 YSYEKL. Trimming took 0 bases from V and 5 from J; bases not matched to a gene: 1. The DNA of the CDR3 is TGCGCCAGCAGCCAAGAGGGACAGGGAACCGGGGAGCTGTTTTTT. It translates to CASSQEGQGTGELFF.

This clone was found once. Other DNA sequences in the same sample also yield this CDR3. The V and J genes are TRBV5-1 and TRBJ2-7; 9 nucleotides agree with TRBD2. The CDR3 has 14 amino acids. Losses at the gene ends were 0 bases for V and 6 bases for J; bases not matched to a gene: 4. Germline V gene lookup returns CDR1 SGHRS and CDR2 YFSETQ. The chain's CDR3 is CASSLVAGGSEQYF. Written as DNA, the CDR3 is TGCGCCAGCAGCTTGGTGGCGGGAGGGTCCGAGCAGTACTTC.

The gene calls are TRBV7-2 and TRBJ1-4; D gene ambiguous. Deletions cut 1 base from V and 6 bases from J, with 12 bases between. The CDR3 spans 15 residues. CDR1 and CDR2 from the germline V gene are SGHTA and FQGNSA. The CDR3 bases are TGTGCCAGCAGCTTAGTCGGCGATACTTATGAAAAACTGTTTTTT. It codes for CASSLVGDTYEKLFF.

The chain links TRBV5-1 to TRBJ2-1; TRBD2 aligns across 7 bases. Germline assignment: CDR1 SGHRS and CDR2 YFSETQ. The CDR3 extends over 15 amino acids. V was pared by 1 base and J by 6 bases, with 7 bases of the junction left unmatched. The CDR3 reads CASSLNGEGGNEQFF. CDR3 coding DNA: TGCGCCAGCAGCTTGAACGGGGAGGGCGGCAATGAGCAGTTCTTC.

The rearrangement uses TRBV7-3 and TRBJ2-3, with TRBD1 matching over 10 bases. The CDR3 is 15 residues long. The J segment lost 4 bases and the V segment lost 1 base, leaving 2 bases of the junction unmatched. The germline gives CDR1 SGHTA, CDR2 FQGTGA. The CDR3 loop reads CASSLRQGAADTQYF. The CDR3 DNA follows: TGTGCCAGCAGCTTAAGACAGGGGGCCGCAGATACGCAGTATTTT.

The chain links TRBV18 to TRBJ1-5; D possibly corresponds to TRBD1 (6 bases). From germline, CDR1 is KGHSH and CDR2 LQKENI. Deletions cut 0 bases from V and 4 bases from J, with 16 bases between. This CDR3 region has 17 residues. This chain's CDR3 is CASSPPGAGLRNQPQHF. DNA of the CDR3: TGTGCCAGCTCACCACCGGGGGCGGGTCTACGAAATCAGCCCCAGCATTTT.

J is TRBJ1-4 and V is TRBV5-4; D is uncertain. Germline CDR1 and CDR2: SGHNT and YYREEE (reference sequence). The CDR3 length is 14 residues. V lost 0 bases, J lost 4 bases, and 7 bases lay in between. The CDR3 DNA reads TGTGCCAGCAGCTTGGGGTCAGATAATGAAAAACTGTTTTTT. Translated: CASSLGSDNEKLFF.

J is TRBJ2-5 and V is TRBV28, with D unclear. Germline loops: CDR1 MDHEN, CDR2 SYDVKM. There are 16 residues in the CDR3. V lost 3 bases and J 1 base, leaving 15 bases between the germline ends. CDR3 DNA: TGTGCCAGCAGTTTCAGAGACACCAGCCTCCAAGAGACCCAGTACTTC. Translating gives CASSFRDTSLQETQYF.

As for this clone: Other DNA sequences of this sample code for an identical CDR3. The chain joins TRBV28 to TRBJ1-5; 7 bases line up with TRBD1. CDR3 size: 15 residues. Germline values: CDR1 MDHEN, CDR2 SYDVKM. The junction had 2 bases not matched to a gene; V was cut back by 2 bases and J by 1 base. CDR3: CASSLRGPSNQPQHF. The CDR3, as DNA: TGTGCCAGCAGTTTAAGGGGGCCAAGCAATCAGCCCCAGCATTTT.

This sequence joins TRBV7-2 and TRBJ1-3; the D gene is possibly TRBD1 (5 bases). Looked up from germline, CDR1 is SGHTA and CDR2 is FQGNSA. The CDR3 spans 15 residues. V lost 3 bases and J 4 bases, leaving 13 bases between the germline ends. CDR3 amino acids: CASSFSGEGGNTIYF. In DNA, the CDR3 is TGTGCCAGCAGCTTCTCGGGGGAGGGCGGAAACACCATATATTTT. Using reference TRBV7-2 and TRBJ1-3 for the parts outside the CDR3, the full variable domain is GAGVSQSPSNKVTEKGKDVELRCDPISGHTALYWYRQSLGQGLEFLIYFQGNSAPDKSGLPSDRFSAERTGGSVSTLTIQRTQQEDSAVYLCASSFSGEGGNTIYFGEGSWLTVV.

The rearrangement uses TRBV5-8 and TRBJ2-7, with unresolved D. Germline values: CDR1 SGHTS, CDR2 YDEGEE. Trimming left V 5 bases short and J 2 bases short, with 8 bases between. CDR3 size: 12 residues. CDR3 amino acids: CASSSRPYEQYF. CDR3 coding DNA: TGTGCCAGCAGTTCGCGGCCCTACGAGCAGTACTTC.

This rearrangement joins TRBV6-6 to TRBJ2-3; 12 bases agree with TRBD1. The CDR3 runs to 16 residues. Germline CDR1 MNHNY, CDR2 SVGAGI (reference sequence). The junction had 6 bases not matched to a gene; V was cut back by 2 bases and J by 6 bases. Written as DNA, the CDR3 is TGTGCCAGCAGTTACCCGCCGGGACAGGGGGCTGATACGCAGTATTTT. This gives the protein CASSYPPGQGADTQYF.

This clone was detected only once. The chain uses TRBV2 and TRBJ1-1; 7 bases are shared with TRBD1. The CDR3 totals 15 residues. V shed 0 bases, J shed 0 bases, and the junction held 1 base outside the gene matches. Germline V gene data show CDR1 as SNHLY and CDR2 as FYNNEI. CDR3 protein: CASSEADRMNTEAFF. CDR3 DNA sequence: TGTGCCAGCAGTGAAGCGGACAGGATGAACACTGAAGCTTTCTTT.

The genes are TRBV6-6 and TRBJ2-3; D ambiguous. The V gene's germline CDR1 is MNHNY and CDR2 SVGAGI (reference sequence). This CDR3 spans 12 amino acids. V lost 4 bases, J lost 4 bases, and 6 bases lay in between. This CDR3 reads CASSSQSDTQYF. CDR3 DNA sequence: TGTGCCAGCAGTTCCCAGTCAGATACGCAGTATTTT.

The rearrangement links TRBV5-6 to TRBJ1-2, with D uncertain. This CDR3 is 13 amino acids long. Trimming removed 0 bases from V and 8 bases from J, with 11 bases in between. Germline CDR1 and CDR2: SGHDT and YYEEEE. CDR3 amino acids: CASSLVRGSGYTF. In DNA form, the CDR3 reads TGTGCCAGCAGCTTGGTTCGGGGAAGCGGCTACACCTTC.

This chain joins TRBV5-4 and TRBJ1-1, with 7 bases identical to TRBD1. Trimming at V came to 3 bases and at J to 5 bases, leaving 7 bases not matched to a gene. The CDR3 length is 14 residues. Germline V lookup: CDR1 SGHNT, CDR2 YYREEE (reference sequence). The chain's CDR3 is CASSSKTGETEAFF. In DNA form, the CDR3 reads TGTGCCAGCAGCTCCAAAACAGGGGAGACTGAAGCTTTCTTT.

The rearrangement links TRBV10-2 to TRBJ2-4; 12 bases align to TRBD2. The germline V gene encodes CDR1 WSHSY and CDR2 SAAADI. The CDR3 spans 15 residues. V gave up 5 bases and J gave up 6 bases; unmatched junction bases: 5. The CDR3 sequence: CASSLAGGSVNIQYF. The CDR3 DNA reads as TGCGCCAGCAGTCTAGCGGGAGGGTCGGTAAACATTCAGTACTTC.

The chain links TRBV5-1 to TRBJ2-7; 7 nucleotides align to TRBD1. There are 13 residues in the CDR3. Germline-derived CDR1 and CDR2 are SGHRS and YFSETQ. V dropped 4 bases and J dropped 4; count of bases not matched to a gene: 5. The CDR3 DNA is TGCGCCAGCAGCCCTACAGGGGTGTACGAGCAGTACTTC. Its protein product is CASSPTGVYEQYF.

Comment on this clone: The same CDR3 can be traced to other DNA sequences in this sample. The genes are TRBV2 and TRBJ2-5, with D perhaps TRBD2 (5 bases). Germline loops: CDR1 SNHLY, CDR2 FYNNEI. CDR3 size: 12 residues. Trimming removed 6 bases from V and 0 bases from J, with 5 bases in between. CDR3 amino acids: CASRGDQETQYF. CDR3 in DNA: TGTGCCAGCAGGGGAGACCAAGAGACCCAGTACTTC.